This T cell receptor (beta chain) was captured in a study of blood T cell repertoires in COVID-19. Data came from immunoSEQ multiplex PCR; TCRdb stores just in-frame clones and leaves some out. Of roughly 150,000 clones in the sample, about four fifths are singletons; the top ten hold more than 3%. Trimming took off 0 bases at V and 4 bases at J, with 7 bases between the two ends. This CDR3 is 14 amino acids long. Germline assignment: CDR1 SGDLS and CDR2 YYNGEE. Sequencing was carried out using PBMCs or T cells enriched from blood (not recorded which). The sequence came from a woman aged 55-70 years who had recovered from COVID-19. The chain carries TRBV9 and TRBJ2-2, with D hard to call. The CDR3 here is CASSVEPTTGELFF. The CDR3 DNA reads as TGTGCCAGCAGCGTAGAGCCTACCACCGGGGAGCTGTTTTTT. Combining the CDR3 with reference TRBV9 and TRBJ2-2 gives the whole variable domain DSGVTQTPKHLITATGQRVTLRCSPRSGDLSVYWYQQSLDQGLQFLIQYYNGEERAKGNILERFSAQQFPDLHSELNLSSLELGDSALYFCASSVEPTTGELFFGEGSRLTVL.